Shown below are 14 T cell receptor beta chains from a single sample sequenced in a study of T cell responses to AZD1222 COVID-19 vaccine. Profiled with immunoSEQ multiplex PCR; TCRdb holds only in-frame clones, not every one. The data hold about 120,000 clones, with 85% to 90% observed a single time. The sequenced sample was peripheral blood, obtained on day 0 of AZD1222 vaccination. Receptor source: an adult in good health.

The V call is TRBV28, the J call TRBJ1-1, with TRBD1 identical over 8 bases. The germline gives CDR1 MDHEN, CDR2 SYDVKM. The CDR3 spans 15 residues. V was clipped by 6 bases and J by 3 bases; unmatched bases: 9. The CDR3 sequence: CASRPSRQGYTEAFF. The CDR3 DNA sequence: TGTGCCAGCAGGCCATCGAGACAGGGGTACACTGAAGCTTTCTTT.

The CDR3 reads CATSGGTEAFF. The DNA for the CDR3 is TGTGCCACCAGTGGGGGCACTGAAGCTTTCTTT. This chain links TRBV24-1 with TRBJ1-1; no definite D call. The germline V and J ends were trimmed by 5 bases and 4 bases, with 4 bases remaining between them. The V gene's germline CDR1 is KGHDR and CDR2 SFDVKD. The CDR3 contains 11 residues.

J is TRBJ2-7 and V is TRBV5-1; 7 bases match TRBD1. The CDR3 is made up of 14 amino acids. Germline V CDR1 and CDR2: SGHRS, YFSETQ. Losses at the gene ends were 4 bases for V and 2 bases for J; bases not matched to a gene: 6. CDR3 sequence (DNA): TGCGCCAGCAGCGTGGACAGGATCACCTACGAGCAGTACTTC. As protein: CASSVDRITYEQYF.

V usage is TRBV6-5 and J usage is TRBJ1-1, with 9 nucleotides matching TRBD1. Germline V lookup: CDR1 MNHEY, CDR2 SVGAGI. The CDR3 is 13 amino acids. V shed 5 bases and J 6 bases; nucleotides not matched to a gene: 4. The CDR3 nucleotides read TGTGCCAGCAGTACCGGGACAGGGCCTGAAGCTTTCTTT. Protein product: CASSTGTGPEAFF.

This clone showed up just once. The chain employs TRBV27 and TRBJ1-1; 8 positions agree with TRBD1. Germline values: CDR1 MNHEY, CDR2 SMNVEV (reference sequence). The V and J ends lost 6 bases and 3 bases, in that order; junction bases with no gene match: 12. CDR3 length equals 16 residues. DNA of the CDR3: TGTGCCAGCAGCAGCAAAAACAGGGGGTTAGACACTGAAGCTTTCTTT. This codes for CASSSKNRGLDTEAFF.

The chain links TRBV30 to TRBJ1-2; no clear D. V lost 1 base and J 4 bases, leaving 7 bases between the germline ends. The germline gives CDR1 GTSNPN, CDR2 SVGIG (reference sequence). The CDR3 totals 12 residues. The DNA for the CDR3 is TGTGCCTGGAGTGACGGCCGCTATGGCTACACCTTC. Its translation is CAWSDGRYGYTF.

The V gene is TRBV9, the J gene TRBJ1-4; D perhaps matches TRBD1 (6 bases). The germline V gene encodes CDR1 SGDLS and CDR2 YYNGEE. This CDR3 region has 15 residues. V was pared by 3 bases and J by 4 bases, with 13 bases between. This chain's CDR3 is CASSAGTSDNEKLFF. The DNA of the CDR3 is TGTGCCAGCAGCGCCGGGACATCCGATAATGAAAAACTGTTTTTT.

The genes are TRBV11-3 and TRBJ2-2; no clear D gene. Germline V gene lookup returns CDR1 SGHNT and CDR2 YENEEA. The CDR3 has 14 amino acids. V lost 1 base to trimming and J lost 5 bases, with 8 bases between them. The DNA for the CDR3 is TGTGCCAGCAGCTTAGTGGGATTAACCGGGGAGCTGTTTTTT. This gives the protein CASSLVGLTGELFF.

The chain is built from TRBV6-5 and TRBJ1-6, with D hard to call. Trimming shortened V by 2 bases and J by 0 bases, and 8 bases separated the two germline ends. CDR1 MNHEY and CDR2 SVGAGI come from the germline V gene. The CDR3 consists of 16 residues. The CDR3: CASSYGESSYNSPLHF. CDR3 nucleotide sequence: TGTGCCAGCAGTTACGGGGAAAGCTCCTATAATTCACCCCTCCACTTT.

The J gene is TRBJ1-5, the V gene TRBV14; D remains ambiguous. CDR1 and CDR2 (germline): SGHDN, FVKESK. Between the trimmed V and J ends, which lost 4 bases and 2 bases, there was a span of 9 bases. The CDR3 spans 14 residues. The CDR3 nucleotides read TGTGCCAGCAGCCCAGCCGGGGGCAATCAGCCCCAGCATTTT. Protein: CASSPAGGNQPQHF.

The CDR3 nucleotides read TGTGCCAGCAGCTCCGGACCCATCAATCAGCCCCAGCATTTT. It codes for CASSSGPINQPQHF. The chain employs TRBV5-6 and TRBJ1-5; D is uncertain. This CDR3 contains 14 residues. Germline V gene data show CDR1 as SGHDT and CDR2 as YYEEEE. Trimming stripped 3 bases from V and 3 bases from J, with 10 bases between.

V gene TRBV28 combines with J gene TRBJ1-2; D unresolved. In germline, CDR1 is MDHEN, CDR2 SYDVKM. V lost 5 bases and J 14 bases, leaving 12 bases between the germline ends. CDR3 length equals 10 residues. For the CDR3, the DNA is TGTGCCAGCAGTGGGGTCGTTGGGACCTTC. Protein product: CASSGVVGTF.

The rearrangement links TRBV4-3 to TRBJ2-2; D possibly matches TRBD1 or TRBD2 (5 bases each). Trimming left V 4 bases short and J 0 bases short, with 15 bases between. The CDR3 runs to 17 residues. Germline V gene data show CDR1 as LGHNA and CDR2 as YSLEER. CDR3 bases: TGCGCCAGCAGCCCCCTACGAGGGGCAGCGAACACCGGGGAGCTGTTTTTT. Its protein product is CASSPLRGAANTGELFF.

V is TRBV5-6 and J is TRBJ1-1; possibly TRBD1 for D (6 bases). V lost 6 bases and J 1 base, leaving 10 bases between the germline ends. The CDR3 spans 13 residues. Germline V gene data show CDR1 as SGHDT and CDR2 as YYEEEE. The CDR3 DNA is TGTGCCAGCACCCGAGGGGGGAACACTGAAGCTTTCTTT. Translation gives CASTRGGNTEAFF.